Listed here are 26 T cell receptor beta chains from one sample, sequenced in a study of blood T cell repertoires in COVID-19. Profiled with immunoSEQ multiplex PCR; TCRdb holds only in-frame clones, not every one. The sample includes about 160,000 clones, approximately 85% of them seen just once. Sequenced input: peripheral blood. The receptors come from a woman aged 60 to 75 with COVID-19, enrolled during active disease.

Notes on this clone: The junction departs from germline at one end; a sequencing error may be responsible. V gene TRBV7-7 combines with J gene TRBJ2-2; the match to TRBD1 covers 8 bases. Germline V CDR1 and CDR2: SSHAT, FNYEAQ (reference sequence). CDR3 size: 15 residues. The CDR3 nucleotides are TGTGCTAGCAGCCGAGACAGGGGTTCGCACGGGGAGCTGTTTTTT. Its translation: CASSRDRGSHGELFF.

The chain employs TRBV11-1 and TRBJ2-4; 10 bases agree with TRBD1. Looked up from germline, CDR1 is SGHAT and CDR2 is FQDESV (reference sequence). With V trimmed by 4 bases and J by 1 base, 1 base remained unmatched. This CDR3 spans 15 amino acids. The CDR3 protein is CASSWGQGAKNIQYF. CDR3 bases: TGTGCCAGCAGCTGGGGACAGGGGGCCAAAAACATTCAGTACTTC.

J is TRBJ2-7 and V is TRBV18; D might be TRBD2 (6 bases). The CDR3 length is 14 residues. V lost 2 bases, J lost 6 bases, and 14 bases lay in between. Per germline, CDR1 KGHSH and CDR2 LQKENI. The CDR3 sequence: CASSPESGSFEQYF. CDR3 DNA: TGTGCCAGCTCACCAGAATCCGGGAGCTTCGAGCAGTACTTC.

The chain employs TRBV7-3 and TRBJ1-6, with D possibly being TRBD1 (6 bases). CDR1 is SGHTA, CDR2 FQGTGA, per germline. V lost 2 bases to trimming and J lost 7 bases, with 6 bases between them. This CDR3 is built from 13 residues. CDR3 nucleotide sequence: TGTGCCAGCAGCTTAGGACAGAATTCACCCCTCCACTTT. It yields the protein CASSLGQNSPLHF.

This sequence joins TRBV27 and TRBJ2-1; the D gene is possibly TRBD2 (5 bases). Trimming removed 5 bases at V and 7 bases at J, with 9 bases between. The germline V gene has CDR1 MNHEY and CDR2 SMNVEV (reference sequence). The CDR3 has 12 amino acids. This CDR3 reads CASSDRGNEQFF. CDR3 in DNA: TGTGCCAGCAGTGACCGGGGAAATGAGCAGTTCTTC.

V gene TRBV2 combines with J gene TRBJ1-1, with 9 nucleotides matching TRBD1. Germline-derived CDR1 and CDR2 are SNHLY and FYNNEI. This CDR3 has 15 amino acids. V lost 4 bases to trimming and J lost 6 bases; unmatched junction nucleotides: 9. The chain's CDR3 is CASSGDRADSSEAFF. CDR3 bases: TGTGCCAGCAGTGGGGACAGGGCCGATTCTTCTGAAGCTTTCTTT. Full variable domain (missing parts from reference TRBV2 and TRBJ1-1): EPEVTQTPSHQVTQMGQEVILRCVPISNHLYFYWYRQILGQKVEFLVSFYNNEISEKSEIFDDQFSVERPDGSNFTLKIRSTKLEDSAMYFCASSGDRADSSEAFFGQGTRLTVV.

The rearrangement joins TRBV7-6 to TRBJ2-6; a possible D gene is TRBD2 (5 bases). Germline-derived CDR1 and CDR2 are SGHVS and FNYEAQ. The CDR3 is 15 residues long. Trimming took 3 bases from V and 1 from J, leaving 7 bases between them. CDR3 sequence: CASSFVASGANVLTF. The CDR3 DNA sequence: TGTGCCAGCAGCTTCGTAGCGTCTGGGGCCAACGTCCTGACTTTC.

The chain uses TRBV5-1 and TRBJ2-2, with 9 bases lining up with TRBD1. CDR3 length: 16 residues. V was pared by 4 bases and J by 4 bases, with 8 bases of the junction left unmatched. CDR1 SGHRS and CDR2 YFSETQ come from the germline V gene. In nucleotides, the CDR3 is TGCGCCAGCAGCGGAGGGGACAGGGCCCTCACCGGGGAGCTGTTTTTT. As protein: CASSGGDRALTGELFF. Looking up the rest from reference TRBV5-1 and TRBJ2-2 gives the full variable domain: KAGVTQTPRYLIKTRGQQVTLSCSPISGHRSVSWYQQTPGQGLQFLFEYFSETQRNKGNFPGRFSGRQFSNSRSEMNVSTLELGDSALYLCASSGGDRALTGELFFGEGSRLTVL.

This chain links TRBV28 with TRBJ1-1, with D possibly matching TRBD1 (6 bases). The CDR3 totals 14 residues. CDR1 and CDR2 from the germline V gene are MDHEN and SYDVKM. V was cut by 6 bases and J by 1 base, with 12 bases left in between. This CDR3 reads CASRPQGSNTEAFF. For the CDR3, the DNA is TGTGCCAGCAGACCACAGGGCTCGAACACTGAAGCTTTCTTT.

V gene TRBV6-5 combines with J gene TRBJ2-5; weak D call: TRBD2 (5 bases). The CDR3 runs to 15 residues. The V end lost 0 bases, the J end lost 4 bases, and 12 bases lay between the germline ends. CDR1 and CDR2 (germline): MNHEY, SVGAGI. The DNA of the CDR3 is TGTGCCAGCAGTTACTCCCATCTAGCCGGAGAGACCCAGTACTTC. Protein sequence: CASSYSHLAGETQYF.

CDR3 bases: TGTGCCAGCAGCCAACGGACAGGGCGGGACACTGAAGCTTTCTTT. This codes for CASSQRTGRDTEAFF. This chain connects TRBV14 to TRBJ1-1, with 8 bases that match TRBD1. Germline trimming cut 2 bases from V and 3 bases from J; bases unmatched to any gene: 5. This CDR3 spans 15 amino acids. Germline loops: CDR1 SGHDN, CDR2 FVKESK.

The CDR3 spells CASSFVPLGGYTF. CDR3 DNA sequence: TGTGCCAGCAGTTTTGTGCCCCTAGGAGGCTACACCTTC. The rearrangement uses TRBV27 and TRBJ1-2; D unresolved. CDR1 and CDR2 (germline): MNHEY, SMNVEV (reference sequence). This CDR3 has 13 residues. Trimming took off 3 bases at V and 8 bases at J, with 13 bases between the two ends.

The chain carries TRBV28 and TRBJ2-7, with 9 bases identical to TRBD2. CDR1 and CDR2 (germline): MDHEN, SYDVKM. This CDR3 contains 17 residues. Losses at the gene ends were 1 base for V and 2 bases for J; bases not matched to a gene: 9. CDR3 in DNA: TGTGCCAGCAGTTTATACTTAGGAGCGGGAGGCGCCTACGAGCAGTACTTC. Residues: CASSLYLGAGGAYEQYF.

This chain links TRBV3-1 (or the pseudogene TRBV3-2) with TRBJ2-1; D call uncertain. The CDR3 sequence is 18 residues long. V was pared by 3 bases and J by 4 bases, with 22 bases between. The germline V gene has CDR1 LGHDT and CDR2 YNNKEL (reference sequence). The CDR3 here is CASSQFGGLALPYNEQFF. CDR3 nucleotide sequence: TGTGCCAGCAGCCAGTTCGGTGGTTTAGCCCTCCCTTACAATGAGCAGTTCTTC.

V usage is TRBV9 and J usage is TRBJ2-5; tentative D call: TRBD2 (6 bases). Germline loops: CDR1 SGDLS, CDR2 YYNGEE. The V gene lost 0 bases and the J gene lost 2 bases, with 8 bases spanning the gap. The CDR3 loop spans 14 amino acids. The CDR3 coding sequence is TGTGCCAGCAGCGTAGGGGCGGGACAAGAGACCCAGTACTTC. This encodes CASSVGAGQETQYF.

The CDR3 sequence is CSASLPGTGGGEQYV. The CDR3 bases are TGCAGTGCTAGTCTTCCCGGGACAGGGGGAGGCGAGCAGTACGTC. The chain uses TRBV20-1 and TRBJ2-7; 11 positions match TRBD1. The trim removed 3 bases at V and 6 bases at J, leaving 10 bases unmatched. This CDR3 comprises 15 residues. Germline loops: CDR1 DFQATT, CDR2 SNEGSKA (reference sequence).

The chain employs TRBV5-6 and TRBJ1-2, with TRBD1 as a possible D gene (6 bases). There are 14 residues in the CDR3. Trimming left V 5 bases short and J 8 bases short, with 19 bases between. Germline assignment: CDR1 SGHDT and CDR2 YYEEEE. CDR3 bases: TGTGCCAGCAGACCCATACAGGGAAGGGACGGCTACACCTTC. Translation gives CASRPIQGRDGYTF.

This rearrangement joins TRBV10-3 to TRBJ2-7, with a possible D match to TRBD2 (6 bases). CDR3 length: 14 residues. CDR1 is ENHRY and CDR2 is SYGVKD in the germline V gene. V was shortened by 2 bases and J by 3 bases, with 11 bases between the two germline ends. The CDR3 reads CAISERVAVYEQYF. In DNA form, the CDR3 reads TGTGCCATCAGTGAGAGGGTAGCGGTCTACGAGCAGTACTTC.

The table lists this clone with a count of one. CDR3: CASSVANRGETQYF. The CDR3 DNA reads TGTGCCAGCAGCGTAGCGAACAGGGGCGAGACCCAGTACTTC. The J gene is TRBJ2-5, the V gene TRBV9; the match to TRBD1 covers 7 bases. CDR1 and CDR2 from the germline V gene are SGDLS and YYNGEE. V shed 0 bases, J shed 5 bases, and the junction held 4 bases outside the gene matches. The CDR3 runs 14 residues. Full variable domain (outside the CDR3, taken from reference TRBV9 and TRBJ2-5): DSGVTQTPKHLITATGQRVTLRCSPRSGDLSVYWYQQSLDQGLQFLIQYYNGEERAKGNILERFSAQQFPDLHSELNLSSLELGDSALYFCASSVANRGETQYFGPGTRLLVL.

The chain couples TRBV4-1 to TRBJ2-1; a weak D match, TRBD2 (5 bases). CDR1 is MGHRA, CDR2 YSYEKL, per germline. This CDR3 is built from 15 residues. Trimming shortened V by 5 bases and J by 0 bases, and 11 bases separated the two germline ends. This chain's CDR3 is CASSSDGVSYNEQFF. The CDR3 DNA reads TGCGCCAGCAGCTCCGACGGGGTCTCCTACAATGAGCAGTTCTTC.

The chain recombines TRBV6-6 with TRBJ2-3; 14 nucleotides match TRBD2. Germline V gene sequence: CDR1 MNHNY, CDR2 SVGAGI (reference sequence). The junction had 4 bases not matched to a gene; V was cut back by 4 bases and J by 4 bases. The CDR3 is 16 amino acids. The DNA of the CDR3 is TGTGCCAGCAGTTCAAGACTAGCGGGAGGGGCAGATACGCAGTATTTT. Its translation: CASSSRLAGGADTQYF.

This chain connects TRBV5-1 to TRBJ2-7, with 13 bases lining up with TRBD2. Germline V gives CDR1 SGHRS, CDR2 YFSETQ. CDR3 length: 14 residues. V was clipped by 3 bases and J by 5 bases; unmatched bases: 2. The CDR3 loop reads CASSWTSGGNEQYV. The CDR3 DNA reads as TGCGCCAGCAGCTGGACTAGCGGGGGTAACGAGCAGTACGTC.

The chain carries TRBV5-4 and TRBJ2-5; D is perhaps TRBD2 (6 bases). The V end was cut by 3 bases, the J end by 1 base, with 13 bases between. The CDR3 sequence is 15 residues long. Germline loops: CDR1 SGHNT, CDR2 YYREEE (reference sequence). The CDR3 loop reads CASSSPGRLQETQYF. In nucleotides, the CDR3 is TGTGCCAGCAGCTCCCCCGGGAGACTCCAAGAGACCCAGTACTTC. The variable domain in full, with the rest retrieved from reference TRBV5-4 and TRBJ2-5, is ETGVTQSPTHLIKTRGQQVTLRCSSQSGHNTVSWYQQALGQGPQFIFQYYREEENGRGNFPPRFSGLQFPNYSSELNVNALELDDSALYLCASSSPGRLQETQYFGPGTRLLVL.

CDR3 amino acids: CASSDFAHAYEQYF. Here the CDR3 DNA reads TGCGCCAGCAGTGATTTTGCGCACGCCTACGAGCAGTACTTC. The chain carries TRBV10-1 and TRBJ2-7; D ambiguous. This CDR3 is 14 amino acids long. The V end lost 3 bases, the J end lost 2 bases, and 11 bases lay between the germline ends. Germline CDR1 and CDR2: WNHNN and SYGVQD (reference sequence).

V is TRBV3-1 (or the pseudogene TRBV3-2) and J is TRBJ1-2; 7 nucleotides line up with TRBD1. Germline lookup yields CDR1 LGHDT and CDR2 YNNKEL (reference sequence). V lost 5 bases and J lost 2; bases outside the gene matches: 11. The CDR3 is 16 residues long. The CDR3 coding sequence is TGTGCCAGCAGCTTAAGTGGCATACAGGGGAACTATGGCTACACCTTC. Amino acids: CASSLSGIQGNYGYTF.

This clone was seen only once. The V and J genes are TRBV6-5 and TRBJ2-3; 7 bases match TRBD1. From germline, CDR1 is MNHEY and CDR2 SVGAGI. With V trimmed by 9 bases and J by 2 bases, 8 bases remained unmatched. This CDR3 spans 14 amino acids. The CDR3: CASQGQHSTDTQYF. CDR3 DNA sequence: TGTGCCAGTCAGGGACAGCACTCCACAGATACGCAGTATTTT.